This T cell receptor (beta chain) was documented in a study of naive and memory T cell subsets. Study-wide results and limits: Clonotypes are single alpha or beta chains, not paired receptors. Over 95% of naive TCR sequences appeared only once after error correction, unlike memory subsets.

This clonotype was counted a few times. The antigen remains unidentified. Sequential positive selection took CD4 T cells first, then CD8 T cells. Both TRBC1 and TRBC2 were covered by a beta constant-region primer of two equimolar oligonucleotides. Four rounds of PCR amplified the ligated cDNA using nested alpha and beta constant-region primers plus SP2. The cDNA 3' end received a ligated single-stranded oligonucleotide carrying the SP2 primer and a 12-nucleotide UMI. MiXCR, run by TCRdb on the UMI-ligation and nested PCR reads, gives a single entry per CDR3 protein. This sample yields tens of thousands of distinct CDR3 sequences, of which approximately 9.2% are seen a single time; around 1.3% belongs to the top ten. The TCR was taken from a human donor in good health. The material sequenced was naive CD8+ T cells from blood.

CDR3 nucleotides: TGCGCCAGCAGCTTGGCATCACCCAGGTACCAAGAGACCCAGTACTTC. Translation gives CASSLASPRYQETQYF. The V gene is TRBV5-1, the J gene TRBJ2-5; D not certain. CDR3 length equals 16 residues. The V end was cut by 0 bases, the J end by 0 bases, with 12 bases between. Germline V lookup: CDR1 SGHRS, CDR2 YFSETQ. Drawing the rest from reference TRBV5-1 and TRBJ2-5, the complete variable domain is KAGVTQTPRYLIKTRGQQVTLSCSPISGHRSVSWYQQTPGQGLQFLFEYFSETQRNKGNFPGRFSGRQFSNSRSEMNVSTLELGDSALYLCASSLASPRYQETQYFGPGTRLLVL.